These T cell receptor beta chains were read from a single sample in a study of blood T cell repertoires in COVID-19. Only in-frame clones appear in the TCRdb table, and some are missing; sequencing was by immunoSEQ multiplex PCR. The sample holds over 200,000 clones, 80% to 85% seen once. The sample consisted of peripheral blood. The receptor set was obtained from a human donor in a cohort sampled during active COVID-19. Both conserved end residues are part of each CDR3. Fields, in order: CDR3 DNA, CDR3 protein, D gene, V gene, CDR3 length, clone size, J gene. A D gene is named only where the DNA matches it firmly. Clone size is shown for a subset of rows, as once, few, many or a class of expanded clone.

CDR3 DNA: TGCGCCAGCAGCTCCGGGACAGCGAATGAAAAACTGTTTTTT
CDR3 protein: CASSSGTANEKLFF
D gene: TRBD1
V gene: TRBV5-1
CDR3 length: 14
clone size: NA
J gene: TRBJ1-4

CDR3 DNA: TGTGCCTGGAGTGGCGGGATCTCCTACGAGCAGTACTTC
CDR3 protein: CAWSGGISYEQYF
D gene: NA
V gene: TRBV30
CDR3 length: 13
clone size: NA
J gene: TRBJ2-7

CDR3 DNA: TGTGCCAGCAGCTTAACCCGGACTAGGGGGGGCGAGCAGTTCTTC
CDR3 protein: CASSLTRTRGGEQFF
D gene: NA
V gene: TRBV7-3
CDR3 length: 15
clone size: NA
J gene: TRBJ2-1

CDR3 DNA: TGTGCCAGCAGCTTGACAGGGTTCAATCAGCCCCAGCATTTT
CDR3 protein: CASSLTGFNQPQHF
D gene: TRBD1
V gene: TRBV7-2
CDR3 length: 14
clone size: NA
J gene: TRBJ1-5

CDR3 DNA: TGTGCCAGCAGCCACTGGGGGACAGCTAGGAACACTGAAGCTTTCTTT
CDR3 protein: CASSHWGTARNTEAFF
D gene: TRBD1
V gene: TRBV7-9
CDR3 length: 16
clone size: NA
J gene: TRBJ1-1

CDR3 DNA: TGTGCCAGCAGTTTACCGGGACTAGCGATTTCAGGGGAGACCCAGTACTTC
CDR3 protein: CASSLPGLAISGETQYF
D gene: TRBD2
V gene: TRBV6-2/TRBV6-3
CDR3 length: 17
clone size: NA
J gene: TRBJ2-5

CDR3 DNA: TGTGCCAGCAGACGGGACAGCCAAGAAAGCCAGCCCCAGCATTTT
CDR3 protein: CASRRDSQESQPQHF
D gene: TRBD1
V gene: TRBV6-5
CDR3 length: 15
clone size: few
J gene: TRBJ1-5

CDR3 DNA: TGTGCCAGCAGACTACTAGCGGGAGAGGAGGAGCAGTACTTC
CDR3 protein: CASRLLAGEEEQYF
D gene: TRBD2
V gene: TRBV27
CDR3 length: 14
clone size: NA
J gene: TRBJ2-7

CDR3 DNA: TGTGCCAGCAGTTCCCTGCCGGGGGTCGCTCAGTTCTTC
CDR3 protein: CASSSLPGVAQFF
D gene: NA
V gene: TRBV7-3
CDR3 length: 13
clone size: NA
J gene: TRBJ2-1

CDR3 DNA: TGTGCCAGCAGCAGTGGACAGCGTGGCAATCAGCCCCAGCATTTT
CDR3 protein: CASSSGQRGNQPQHF
D gene: NA
V gene: TRBV28
CDR3 length: 15
clone size: NA
J gene: TRBJ1-5

CDR3 DNA: TGTGCCAGCAGTTTAATAGACAACTCCTACGAGCAGTACTTC
CDR3 protein: CASSLIDNSYEQYF
D gene: NA
V gene: TRBV28
CDR3 length: 14
clone size: many
J gene: TRBJ2-7

CDR3 DNA: TGTGCCAGCAGTTTAGCACGGACAGGGAGCAATCAGCCCCAGCATTTT
CDR3 protein: CASSLARTGSNQPQHF
D gene: TRBD1
V gene: TRBV27
CDR3 length: 16
clone size: once
J gene: TRBJ1-5

CDR3 DNA: TGTGCCATCAGCAAAACGGGACAGGGAGATGGCTACACCTTC
CDR3 protein: CAISKTGQGDGYTF
D gene: TRBD1
V gene: TRBV10-3
CDR3 length: 14
clone size: NA
J gene: TRBJ1-2

CDR3 DNA: TGTGCCACCAGCGGGAAACAGGGCCGCGGCACTGAAGCTTTCTTT
CDR3 protein: CATSGKQGRGTEAFF
D gene: NA
V gene: TRBV15
CDR3 length: 15
clone size: NA
J gene: TRBJ1-1

CDR3 DNA: TGTGCCAGCAGTCTGGCTCAGGGCATGTCTCAGCCCCAGCATTTT
CDR3 protein: CASSLAQGMSQPQHF
D gene: NA
V gene: TRBV28
CDR3 length: 15
clone size: NA
J gene: TRBJ1-5

CDR3 DNA: TGTGCCAGCAGAGTAAGGGGAACCAACACTGAAGCTTTCTTT
CDR3 protein: CASRVRGTNTEAFF
D gene: NA
V gene: TRBV27
CDR3 length: 14
clone size: NA
J gene: TRBJ1-1

CDR3 DNA: TGCAGACTAGCGGGAGGGATTGAGCAGTTCTTC
CDR3 protein: CRLAGGIEQFF
D gene: TRBD2
V gene: TRBV20-1
CDR3 length: 11
clone size: NA
J gene: TRBJ2-1